Reported below is one T cell receptor (beta chain). Its antigen remains unidentified. The sample originates from a study of T-cell reconstitution after alpha-beta-depleted transplantation in children. Study-wide results and limits: Expanded graft clones numbering several hundred reportedly gave rise to alpha-beta T cells about two months after transplant. TCRbeta diversity was high at day 60 in some patients (a result of surviving recipient T cells and thymic progenitors). Newly made T cells mostly supplied T-cell counts and diversity one year after transplant.

CDR1 and CDR2 from the germline V gene are SGHVS and FNYEAQ. The ends lost 4 bases at V and 4 bases at J; junction bases unmatched: 2. CDR3 length: 16 residues. The TCRbeta library was prepared with unique molecular identifiers. TCRdb fed the PCR reads into MiXCR, producing one record per CDR3 protein. The data show around 700,000 distinct CDR3 sequences, 10% to 15% seen once. This sequence originates from a girl under 10 years old with congenital amegakaryocytic thrombocytopenia, due to receive a stem cell transplant. The rearrangement joins TRBV7-6 to TRBJ2-3; 16 positions match TRBD2. Material: PBMCs, obtained before TCRalphabeta/CD19-depleted stem cell transplant. The CDR3 DNA sequence: TGTGCCAGCAGCTATGGGACTAGCGGGAGGGCAGATACGCAGTATTTT. It codes for CASSYGTSGRADTQYF.